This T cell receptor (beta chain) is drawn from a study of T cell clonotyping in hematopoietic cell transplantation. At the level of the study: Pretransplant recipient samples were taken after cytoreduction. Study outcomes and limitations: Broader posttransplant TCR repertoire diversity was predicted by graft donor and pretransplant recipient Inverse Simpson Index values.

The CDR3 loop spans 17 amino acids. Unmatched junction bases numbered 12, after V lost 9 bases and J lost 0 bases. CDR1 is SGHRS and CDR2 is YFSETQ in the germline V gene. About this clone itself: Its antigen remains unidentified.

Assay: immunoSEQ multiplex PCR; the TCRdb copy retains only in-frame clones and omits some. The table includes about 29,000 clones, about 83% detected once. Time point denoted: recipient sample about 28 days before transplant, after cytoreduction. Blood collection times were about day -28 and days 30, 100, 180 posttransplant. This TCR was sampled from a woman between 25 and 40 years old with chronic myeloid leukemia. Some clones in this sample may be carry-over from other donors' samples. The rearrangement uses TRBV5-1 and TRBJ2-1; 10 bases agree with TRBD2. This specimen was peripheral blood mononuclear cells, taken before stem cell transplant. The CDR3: CATKAPLAGRSYNEQFF. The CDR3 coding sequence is TGCGCCACCAAAGCCCCACTAGCGGGGCGCTCCTACAATGAGCAGTTCTTC.